The 15 T cell receptor beta chains presented below share a single source sample, sequenced in a study of cytomegalovirus exposure and HLA in healthy donors. Researchers ran the PCR with 60 Vbeta and 13 Jbeta primers. Some clones are missing from TCRdb's copy, which holds only in-frame ones; the method was immunoSEQ multiplex PCR. The sample yields 150,000 to 200,000 clones, approximately 70% seen once. What was sequenced was PBMCs. The receptors derive from a man in his forties in good health and CMV-seropositive.

The chain links TRBV7-9 to TRBJ2-7; maybe TRBD1 (7 bases). Germline CDR1 is SEHNR and CDR2 is FQNEAQ (reference sequence). The CDR3 spans 15 residues. V was trimmed by 4 bases and J by 0 bases, leaving 13 bases between them. CDR3 in amino acids: CASSSGGSNSYEQYF. In DNA, the CDR3 is TGTGCCAGCAGCTCAGGGGGGTCCAACTCCTACGAGCAGTACTTC. The full variable domain, with the rest looked up from reference TRBV7-9 and TRBJ2-7, is DTGVSQNPRHKITKRGQNVTFRCDPISEHNRLYWYRQTLGQGPEFLTYFQNEAQLEKSRLLSDRFSAERPKGSFSTLEIQRTEQGDSAMYLCASSSGGSNSYEQYFGPGTRLTVT.

V gene TRBV7-8 combines with J gene TRBJ2-3; TRBD2 matches at 7 bases. Germline CDR1 and CDR2: SGHVS and FQNEAQ. This CDR3 contains 14 residues. Germline trimming cut 4 bases from V and 0 bases from J; bases unmatched to any gene: 1. The CDR3 region is CASSSGGSTDTQYF. In DNA form, the CDR3 reads TGTGCCAGCAGCTCCGGGGGGAGCACAGATACGCAGTATTTT.

This sequence joins TRBV6-5 and TRBJ1-1, with 7 bases matching TRBD1. The CDR3 sequence is 14 residues long. V lost 7 bases, J lost 4 bases, and 9 bases stayed unmatched. Looked up from germline, CDR1 is MNHEY and CDR2 is SVGAGI. In nucleotides, the CDR3 is TGTGCCAGCAACCTACAGGGGAGGAGCACTGAAGCTTTCTTT. Its protein is CASNLQGRSTEAFF.

In its sample, this clone was seen many times. The V call is TRBV20-1, the J call TRBJ2-2, with D unclear. CDR1 is DFQATT, CDR2 SNEGSKA, per germline (reference sequence). CDR3 size: 11 residues. V lost 7 bases, J lost 4 bases, and 7 bases lay in between. This CDR3 reads CSVESTGELFF. Written as DNA, the CDR3 is TGCAGTGTTGAGTCCACCGGGGAGCTGTTTTTT.

The genes are TRBV29-1 and TRBJ2-1; 9 bases are a match to TRBD2. From germline, CDR1 is SQVTM and CDR2 ANQGSEA. This CDR3 region has 16 residues. The V and J ends lost 6 bases and 2 bases, in that order; junction bases with no gene match: 11. This CDR3 reads CSVHPPASGAYNEQFF. The CDR3, as DNA: TGCAGCGTCCACCCCCCGGCTAGCGGGGCCTACAATGAGCAGTTCTTC.

The chain employs TRBV7-8 and TRBJ1-2; D unclear. This CDR3 region has 16 residues. Trimming cost V 1 base and J 7 bases, with 19 bases left between them. CDR1 is SGHVS and CDR2 is FQNEAQ in the germline V gene. CDR3: CASSLGFPEGSFGYTF. In nucleotides, the CDR3 is TGTGCCAGCAGCTTAGGTTTCCCCGAGGGCAGCTTTGGCTACACCTTC.

The chain uses TRBV4-3 and TRBJ2-3; 9 nucleotides agree with TRBD2. The V gene's germline CDR1 is LGHNA and CDR2 YSLEER. This CDR3 comprises 17 residues. V shed 0 bases, J shed 7 bases, and the junction held 11 bases outside the gene matches. The CDR3 bases are TGCGCCAGCAGCCAAGATTGGGGAGCGGGGGGTGGAAATACGCAGTATTTT. Amino acid sequence: CASSQDWGAGGGNTQYF.

This chain uses TRBV18 with TRBJ2-3, with unresolved D. Trimming took 1 base from V and 2 from J, leaving 10 bases between them. Germline V gene sequence: CDR1 KGHSH, CDR2 LQKENI. The CDR3 is made up of 15 amino acids. CDR3 amino acids: CASSPLGYSTDTQYF. CDR3 in DNA: TGTGCCAGCTCACCACTGGGCTACTCCACAGATACGCAGTATTTT.

This clone was seen a handful of times. The chain employs TRBV2 and TRBJ2-3, with D tentatively TRBD2 (5 bases). Germline V gives CDR1 SNHLY, CDR2 FYNNEI. V lost 5 bases, J lost 5 bases, and 11 bases lay in between. This CDR3 spans 13 amino acids. This chain's CDR3 is CASSPYRGDTQYF. The CDR3 DNA reads as TGTGCCAGCAGTCCATATCGGGGAGATACGCAGTATTTT. Variable domain in full (rest from reference TRBV2 and TRBJ2-3): EPEVTQTPSHQVTQMGQEVILRCVPISNHLYFYWYRQILGQKVEFLVSFYNNEISEKSEIFDDQFSVERPDGSNFTLKIRSTKLEDSAMYFCASSPYRGDTQYFGPGTRLTVL.

The gene calls are TRBV5-4 and TRBJ2-7; D gene uncertain. Trimming removed 3 bases at V and 2 bases at J, with 15 bases between. The CDR3 length is 15 residues. CDR1 is SGHNT and CDR2 is YYREEE in the germline V gene (reference sequence). DNA of the CDR3: TGTGCCAGCAGCTCGTTCGCGGCGTCCACCTACGAGCAGTACTTC. This codes for CASSSFAASTYEQYF. Full variable domain (outside the CDR3, taken from reference TRBV5-4 and TRBJ2-7): ETGVTQSPTHLIKTRGQQVTLRCSSQSGHNTVSWYQQALGQGPQFIFQYYREEENGRGNFPPRFSGLQFPNYSSELNVNALELDDSALYLCASSSFAASTYEQYFGPGTRLTVT.

V usage is TRBV11-2 and J usage is TRBJ2-5; 10 bases fit TRBD1. J was trimmed by 5 bases and V by 4 bases; bases with no gene match: 13. The CDR3 sequence is 17 residues long. Germline CDR1 is SGHAT and CDR2 is FQNNGV. The CDR3 DNA sequence: TGTGCCAGCAGCTCCGCTGACAGGGGGCTACCCCTGGAGACCCAGTACTTC. It is translated as CASSSADRGLPLETQYF.

The chain is built from TRBV5-6 and TRBJ1-6, with D possibly matching TRBD1 (6 bases). V lost 4 bases to trimming and J lost 4 bases, with 9 bases between them. CDR1 SGHDT and CDR2 YYEEEE come from the germline V gene. The CDR3 is 14 residues long. CDR3 in amino acids: CASSDGTYNSPLHF. The CDR3 region has the DNA TGTGCCAGCAGCGATGGGACATATAATTCACCCCTCCACTTT.

This chain uses TRBV2 with TRBJ1-1; 7 bases map to TRBD1. This CDR3 comprises 15 residues. With V trimmed by 8 bases and J by 2 bases, 11 bases remained unmatched. Germline V CDR1 and CDR2: SNHLY, FYNNEI. CDR3 residues: CASYSPGQTNTEAFF. The CDR3 DNA is TGTGCCAGCTACTCTCCGGGACAGACAAACACTGAAGCTTTCTTT.

The chain's CDR3 is CASRRRTGENSPLHF. The CDR3 nucleotides are TGTGCCAGCCGAAGACGGACAGGGGAGAATTCACCCCTCCACTTT. The genes are TRBV18 and TRBJ1-6; 9 bases agree with TRBD1. V lost 8 bases, J lost 7 bases, and 9 bases stayed unmatched. The germline V gene has CDR1 KGHSH and CDR2 LQKENI. This CDR3 has 15 residues. The whole variable domain, remainder taken from reference TRBV18 and TRBJ1-6, is NAGVMQNPRHLVRRRGQEARLRCSPMKGHSHVYWYRQLPEEGLKFMVYLQKENIIDESGMPKERFSAEFPKEGPSILRIQQVVRGDSAAYFCASRRRTGENSPLHFGNGTRLTVT.

The chain recombines TRBV4-1 with TRBJ1-1; 9 nucleotides align to TRBD1. Per the germline V gene, CDR1 is MGHRA and CDR2 is YSYEKL. The CDR3 has 17 amino acids. Losses at the gene ends were 2 bases for V and 10 bases for J; bases not matched to a gene: 17. The CDR3 protein is CASSQPKRDRAGRVAFF. In DNA, the CDR3 is TGCGCCAGCAGCCAACCAAAACGGGACAGGGCCGGTCGGGTAGCTTTCTTT.